The T cell receptor (beta chain) described here comes from a study of T cell responses to AZD1222 COVID-19 vaccine. Study outcomes and limitations: Females made up more of the donors, who were largely white British, and clonal diversity may have come out too low. Vaccine-associated CD4 TCRs ranged over spike, dominating at 160-218 and 743-854. Repertoires were obtained only post-peak T cell response.

V was clipped by 2 bases and J by 6 bases, with 17 bases between them. Germline V CDR1 and CDR2: SGHTA, FQGNSA. CDR3 size: 16 residues. A note on this clone: Its target is unknown.

Assay: immunoSEQ multiplex PCR; the TCRdb copy retains only in-frame clones and omits some. The sample carries some 150,000 clones, 70% to 90% recorded once. V gene TRBV7-2 combines with J gene TRBJ1-5; D might be TRBD1 (5 bases). The clonotype was recovered from an adult who received the AZD1222 COVID-19 vaccine. Sample: peripheral blood, taken 28 days after the second AZD1222 dose. In DNA, the CDR3 is TGTGCCAGCAGCTTAACGTCTGGGGGAATGCGTCAGCCCCAGCATTTT. Encoded protein: CASSLTSGGMRQPQHF.